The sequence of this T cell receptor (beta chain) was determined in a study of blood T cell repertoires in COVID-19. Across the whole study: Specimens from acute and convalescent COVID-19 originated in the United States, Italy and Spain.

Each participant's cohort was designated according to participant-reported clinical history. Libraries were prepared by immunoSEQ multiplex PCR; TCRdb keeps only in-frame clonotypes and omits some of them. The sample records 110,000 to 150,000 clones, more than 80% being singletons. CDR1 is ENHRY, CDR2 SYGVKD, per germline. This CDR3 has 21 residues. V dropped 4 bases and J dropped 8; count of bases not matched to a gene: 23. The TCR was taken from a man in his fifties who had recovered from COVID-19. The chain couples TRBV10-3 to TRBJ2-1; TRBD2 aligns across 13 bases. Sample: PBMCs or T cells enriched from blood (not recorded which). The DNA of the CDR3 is TGTGCCATCAGTGGACCCAGGGGAACTAGCGGGAGGGCCCACCTTCTGGATGAGCAGTTCTTC. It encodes CAISGPRGTSGRAHLLDEQFF.